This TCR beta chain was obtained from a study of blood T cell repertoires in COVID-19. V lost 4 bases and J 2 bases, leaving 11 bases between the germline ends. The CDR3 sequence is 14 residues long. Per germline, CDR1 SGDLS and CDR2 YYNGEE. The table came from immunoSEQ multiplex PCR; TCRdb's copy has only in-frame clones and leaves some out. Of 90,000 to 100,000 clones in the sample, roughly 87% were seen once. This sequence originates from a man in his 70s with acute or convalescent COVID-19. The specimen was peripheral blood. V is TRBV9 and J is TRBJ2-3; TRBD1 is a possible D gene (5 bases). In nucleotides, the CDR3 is TGTGCCAGCAGCTCAATAGGGGCCACAGATACGCAGTATTTT. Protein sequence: CASSSIGATDTQYF.